The clone carrying this T cell receptor beta chain has at least ten counts. The sample comes from a study of Graves' ophthalmopathy and Graves' hyperthyroidism. Study-level background: Upon initial diagnosis and before any treatment, peripheral blood was collected.

RNA served as the template for amplifying TCR beta CDR3 regions. The first-round RT-PCR employed HTBI primers together with the Qiagen OneStep RT-PCR kit. A multiplex PCR was then performed as the second round. One entry per CDR3 protein results from TCRdb running MiXCR on the multiplex PCR reads. The sample has about 370,000 distinct CDR3 sequences, roughly 15% seen once. CDR3 length: 13 residues. Germline values: CDR1 SNHLY, CDR2 FYNNEI. With V trimmed by 7 bases and J by 0 bases, 3 bases remained unmatched. If patients had other autoimmune diseases, uncontrolled infections, pregnancy or lactation, they were excluded.

The material sequenced was peripheral blood. This rearrangement joins TRBV2 to TRBJ2-7, with TRBD1 identical over 7 bases. This clonotype was obtained from an adult woman with stable Graves' hyperthyroidism. The CDR3 sequence: CASKDRSSYEQYF. The CDR3 DNA reads TGTGCCAGCAAGGACAGGTCCTCCTACGAGCAGTACTTC. The variable domain in full, completed from reference TRBV2 and TRBJ2-7, reads EPEVTQTPSHQVTQMGQEVILRCVPISNHLYFYWYRQILGQKVEFLVSFYNNEISEKSEIFDDQFSVERPDGSNFTLKIRSTKLEDSAMYFCASKDRSSYEQYFGPGTRLTVT.